This note documents a single T cell receptor beta chain sequence. The sample comes from a study of blood T cell repertoires in COVID-19. Study information: Sites across the United States, Italy and Spain contributed samples from acute and convalescent COVID-19. Nucleic acid was either cDNA or gDNA, and it came from T cells, B-cell-depleted T cells, or PBMCs.

TCRdb's copy holds only in-frame clones and misses some; the assay was immunoSEQ multiplex PCR. The sample has about 300,000 clones; around 86% are singletons. The sequenced sample was peripheral blood. This TCR derives from a woman between 45 and 60 years old with acute or convalescent COVID-19.

The DNA of the CDR3 is TGTGCCAGCAGTTCTACAGGGGAAGGGGGCTATGGCTACACCTTC. Protein sequence: CASSSTGEGGYGYTF. The chain recombines TRBV6-5 with TRBJ1-2; 7 nucleotides agree with TRBD1. V gave up 4 bases and J gave up 4 bases; unmatched junction bases: 9. This CDR3 is 15 amino acids long. Germline CDR1 and CDR2: MNHEY and SVGAGI.